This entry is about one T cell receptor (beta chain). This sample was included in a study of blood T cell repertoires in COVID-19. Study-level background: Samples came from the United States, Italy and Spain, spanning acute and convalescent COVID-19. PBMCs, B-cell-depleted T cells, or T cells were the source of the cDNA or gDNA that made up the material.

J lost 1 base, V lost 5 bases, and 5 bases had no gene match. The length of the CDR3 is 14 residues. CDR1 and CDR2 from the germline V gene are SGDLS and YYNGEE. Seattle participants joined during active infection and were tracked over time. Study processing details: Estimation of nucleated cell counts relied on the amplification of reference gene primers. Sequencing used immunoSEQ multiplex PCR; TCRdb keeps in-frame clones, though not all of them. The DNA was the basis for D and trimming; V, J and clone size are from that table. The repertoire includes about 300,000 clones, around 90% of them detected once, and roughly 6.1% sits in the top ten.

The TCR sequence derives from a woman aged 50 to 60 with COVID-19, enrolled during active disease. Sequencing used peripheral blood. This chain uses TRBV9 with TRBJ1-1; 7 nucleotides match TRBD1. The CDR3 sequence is CASRSTGPNTEAFF. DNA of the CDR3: TGTGCCAGCAGGTCGACAGGGCCGAACACTGAAGCTTTCTTT.